This T cell receptor beta chain was sequenced during a study of T-cell memory formation after mild COVID-19. General study results and limits: Mainly CM and EM harbored the contracting CD4+ clones; mainly EMRA harbored the CD8+ ones.

TCRdb analysed the 5' RACE reads with MiXCR anew, one entry per CDR3 protein. Of approximately 290,000 distinct CDR3 sequences listed, roughly 15% were seen once; the top ten hold 20% to 25%. For this clonotype: The antigen is unknown.

The clonotype was recovered from a man aged 18 to 35 who had mild COVID-19 (a few samples of this study predate the infection). Cell type and time point are not known. Material for sequencing was PBMCs or a T cell subset sorted from them (not recorded which).

The CDR3 bases are TGTGCCAGCAGCGCCTCCCTAAGCTCCTACGAGCAGTACTTC. This gives the protein CASSASLSSYEQYF. This chain links TRBV14 with TRBJ2-7; D uncertain. V was pared by 5 bases and J by 0 bases, with 11 bases between. The CDR3 has 14 residues. Per the germline V gene, CDR1 is SGHDN and CDR2 is FVKESK.